This T cell receptor beta chain was sequenced during a study of shared T cell receptors in the human thymus. Assay: immunoSEQ multiplex PCR; the TCRdb copy retains only in-frame clones and omits some. The sample lists 500,000 to 550,000 clones, roughly 74% seen once, with 0.013% in the top ten. This CDR3 region has 15 residues. Germline values: CDR1 MNHEY, CDR2 SVGAGI. Germline trimming cut 4 bases from V and 12 bases from J; bases unmatched to any gene: 10. The sample was also reused in another study, on human thymus T cells. That work adds: Thymic and blood repertoires appeared to show biased V and J gene usage.

The sequence came from a boy under three years old with a congenital heart defect. This rearrangement joins TRBV6-5 to TRBJ2-1; 12 bases match TRBD2. Source material: thymocytes. CDR3: CASSLPRTSGALQFF. Here the CDR3 DNA reads TGTGCCAGCAGTTTACCCCGGACTAGCGGGGCTTTGCAGTTCTTC.